Each of the 9 T cell receptor beta chains below was sequenced from the same sample in a study of T cell responses to AZD1222 COVID-19 vaccine. Repertoires were generated with immunoSEQ multiplex PCR, while TCRdb's copy carries only in-frame clones and drops some. This table holds about 220,000 clones, about 92% found once. This specimen was peripheral blood, taken on day 0 of MenACWY control vaccination. Every receptor here comes from an adult in good health.

This clone appeared a few times. The chain carries TRBV18 and TRBJ1-2, with 7 bases identical to TRBD1. V lost 3 bases, J lost 2 bases, and 0 bases stayed unmatched. This CDR3 is built from 13 residues. Germline loops: CDR1 KGHSH, CDR2 LQKENI. CDR3 region: CASSPGQNYGYTF. CDR3 sequence (DNA): TGTGCCAGCTCACCGGGACAGAACTATGGCTACACCTTC.

The chain links TRBV11-2 to TRBJ2-1, with 12 bases aligning to TRBD2. Unmatched junction bases numbered 7, after V lost 5 bases and J lost 8 bases. The length of the CDR3 is 15 residues. Germline loops: CDR1 SGHAT, CDR2 FQNNGV. DNA of the CDR3: TGTGCCAGCAGCCCCTGGACTAGCGGGGACGATGAGCAGTTCTTC. Translating it yields CASSPWTSGDDEQFF.

The gene calls are TRBV16 and TRBJ2-3; TRBD2 matches at 8 bases. Looked up from germline, CDR1 is KGHSY and CDR2 is FQNENV. J gave up 4 bases and V 2 bases, and 8 bases lay outside the gene matches. The CDR3 consists of 16 residues. CDR3 nucleotides: TGTGCCAGCAGCCAAAGTAGCGGGATAATTGCAGATACGCAGTATTTT. This encodes CASSQSSGIIADTQYF. The variable domain in full, completed from reference TRBV16 and TRBJ2-3, reads GEEVAQTPKHLVRGEGQKAKLYCAPIKGHSYVFWYQQVLKNEFKFLISFQNENVFDETGMPKERFSAKCLPNSPCSLEIQATKLEDSAVYFCASSQSSGIIADTQYFGPGTRLTVL.

This chain connects TRBV30 to TRBJ2-1; 9 nucleotides align to TRBD2. The germline V gene encodes CDR1 GTSNPN and CDR2 SVGIG (reference sequence). Trimming took 3 bases from V and 7 from J; bases not matched to a gene: 7. This CDR3 region has 14 residues. DNA of the CDR3: TGTGCCTGGAGACGAGCGGGGGGCCAGAATGAGCAGTTCTTC. Its translation is CAWRRAGGQNEQFF.

The genes are TRBV5-1 and TRBJ2-5; 11 bases are a match to TRBD2. This CDR3 has 16 residues. Looked up from germline, CDR1 is SGHRS and CDR2 is YFSETQ. V was pared by 4 bases and J by 4 bases, with 9 bases of the junction left unmatched. The CDR3 DNA reads as TGCGCCAGCAGCCGGACTAGCGGGTGGGTTCCAGAGACCCAGTACTTC. It yields the protein CASSRTSGWVPETQYF.

This chain uses TRBV7-9 with TRBJ2-3, with 7 bases that match TRBD2. This CDR3 contains 16 residues. V was clipped by 5 bases and J by 6 bases; unmatched bases: 14. CDR1 is SEHNR and CDR2 is FQNEAQ in the germline V gene (reference sequence). The CDR3 DNA reads TGTGCCAGCAGCCTGCGGTCCGGGACTACCCCCGATACGCAGTATTTT. It encodes CASSLRSGTTPDTQYF.

The chain joins TRBV3-1 (or the pseudogene TRBV3-2) to TRBJ2-5, with 7 bases matching TRBD2. The CDR3 is 12 amino acids. Germline loops: CDR1 LGHDT, CDR2 YNNKEL (reference sequence). V lost 10 bases, J lost 4 bases, and 6 bases stayed unmatched. CDR3 loop: CATAGVPETQYF. CDR3 sequence (DNA): TGTGCCACGGCGGGGGTACCAGAGACCCAGTACTTC.

J is TRBJ1-3 and V is TRBV28; D is undetermined. In germline, CDR1 is MDHEN, CDR2 SYDVKM. Deletions cut 5 bases from V and 0 bases from J, with 14 bases between. CDR3 size: 16 residues. CDR3 in DNA: TGTGCCAGCAGTGCGGGGTCGGGGAGCTCTGGAAACACCATATATTTT. Translation: CASSAGSGSSGNTIYF.

V usage is TRBV6-5 and J usage is TRBJ1-5, with 8 bases identical to TRBD1. Germline V gene lookup returns CDR1 MNHEY and CDR2 SVGAGI. Germline trimming cut 6 bases from V and 6 bases from J; bases unmatched to any gene: 10. This CDR3 has 15 amino acids. CDR3 nucleotide sequence: TGTGCCAGCAGCCGAACGACAGGGGTGGGTCAGCCCCAGCATTTT. It codes for CASSRTTGVGQPQHF.